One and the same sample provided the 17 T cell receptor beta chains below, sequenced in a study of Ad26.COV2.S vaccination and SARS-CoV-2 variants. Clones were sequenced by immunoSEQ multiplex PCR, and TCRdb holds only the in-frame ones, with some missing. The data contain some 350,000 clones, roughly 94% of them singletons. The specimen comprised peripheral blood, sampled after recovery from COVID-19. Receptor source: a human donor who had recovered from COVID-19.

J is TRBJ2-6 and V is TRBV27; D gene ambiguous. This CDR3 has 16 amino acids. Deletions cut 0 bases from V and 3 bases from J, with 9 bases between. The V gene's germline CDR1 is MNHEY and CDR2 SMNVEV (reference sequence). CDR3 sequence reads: CASSLSRGSGANVLTF. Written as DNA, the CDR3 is TGTGCCAGCAGTTTATCACGCGGCAGTGGGGCCAACGTCCTGACTTTC.

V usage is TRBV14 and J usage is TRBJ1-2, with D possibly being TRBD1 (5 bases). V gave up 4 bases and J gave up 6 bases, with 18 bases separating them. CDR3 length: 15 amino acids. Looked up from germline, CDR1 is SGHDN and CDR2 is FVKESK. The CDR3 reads CASSRSGPREDGYTF. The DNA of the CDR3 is TGTGCCAGCAGCCGGTCGGGACCCCGTGAGGATGGCTACACCTTC.

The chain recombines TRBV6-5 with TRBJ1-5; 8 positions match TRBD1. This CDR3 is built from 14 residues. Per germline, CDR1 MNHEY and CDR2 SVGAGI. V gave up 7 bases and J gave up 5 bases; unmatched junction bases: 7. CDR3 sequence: CASTVGQGDQPQHF. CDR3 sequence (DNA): TGTGCCAGCACCGTCGGACAGGGTGATCAGCCCCAGCATTTT.

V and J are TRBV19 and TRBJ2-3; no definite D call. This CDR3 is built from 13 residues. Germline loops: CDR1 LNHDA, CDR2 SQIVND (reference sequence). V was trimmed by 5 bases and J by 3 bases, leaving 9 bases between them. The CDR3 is CASSGLGTDTQYF. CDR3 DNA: TGTGCCAGTAGTGGCCTCGGGACAGATACGCAGTATTTT.

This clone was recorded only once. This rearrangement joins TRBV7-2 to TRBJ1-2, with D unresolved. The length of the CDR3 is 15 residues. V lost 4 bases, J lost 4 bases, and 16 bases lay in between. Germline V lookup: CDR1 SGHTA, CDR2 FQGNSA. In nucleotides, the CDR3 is TGTGCCAGCAGCTCGGAAGGCCGAAGATTCTATGGCTACACCTTC. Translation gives CASSSEGRRFYGYTF.

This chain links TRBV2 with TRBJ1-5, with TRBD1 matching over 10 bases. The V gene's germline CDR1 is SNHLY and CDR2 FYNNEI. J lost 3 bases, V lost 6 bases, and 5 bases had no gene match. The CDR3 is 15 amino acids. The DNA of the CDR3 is TGTGCCAGCAGGGCCGGGACAGGGGACAATCAGCCCCAGCATTTT. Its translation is CASRAGTGDNQPQHF.

CDR3 in amino acids: CASSPGHPNTEAFF. In DNA, the CDR3 is TGTGCCAGCAGCCCGGGACACCCGAACACTGAAGCTTTCTTT. The genes are TRBV9 and TRBJ1-1; D perhaps matches TRBD1 (6 bases). Germline values: CDR1 SGDLS, CDR2 YYNGEE. The CDR3 sequence is 14 residues long. The V end lost 4 bases, the J end lost 1 base, and 11 bases lay between the germline ends.

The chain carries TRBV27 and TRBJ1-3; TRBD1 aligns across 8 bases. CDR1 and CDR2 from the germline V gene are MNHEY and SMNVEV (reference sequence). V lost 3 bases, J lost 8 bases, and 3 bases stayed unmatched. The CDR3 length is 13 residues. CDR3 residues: CASSLEQGDTIYF. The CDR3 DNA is TGTGCCAGCAGTTTGGAACAGGGGGACACCATATATTTT.

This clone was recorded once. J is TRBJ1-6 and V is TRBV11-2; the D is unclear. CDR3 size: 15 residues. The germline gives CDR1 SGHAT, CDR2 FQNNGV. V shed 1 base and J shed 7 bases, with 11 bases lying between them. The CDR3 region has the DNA TGTGCCAGCAGCTTAGTCTCTCTAGGGAATTCACCCCTCCACTTT. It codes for CASSLVSLGNSPLHF.

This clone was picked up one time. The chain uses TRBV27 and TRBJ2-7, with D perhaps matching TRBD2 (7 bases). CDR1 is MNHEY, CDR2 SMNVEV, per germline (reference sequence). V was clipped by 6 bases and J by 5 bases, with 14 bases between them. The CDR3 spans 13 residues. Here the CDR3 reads CASRGGAAHEQYF. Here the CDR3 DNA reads TGTGCCAGCAGGGGGGGGGCGGCCCACGAGCAGTACTTC.

For the CDR3, the DNA is TGTGCCAGCAGCCCCCGCGGGGGGCAGGGGGCGCCCCAGCCCCAGCATTTT. Translated, it gives CASSPRGGQGAPQPQHF. The V gene is TRBV21-1, the J gene TRBJ1-5. TRBV21-1 is described as a pseudogene. CDR3 length equals 17 residues.

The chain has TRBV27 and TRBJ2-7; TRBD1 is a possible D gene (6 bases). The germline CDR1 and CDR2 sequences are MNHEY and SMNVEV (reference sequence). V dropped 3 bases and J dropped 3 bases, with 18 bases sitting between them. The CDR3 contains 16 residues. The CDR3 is CASSFSSGALLYEQYF. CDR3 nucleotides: TGTGCCAGCAGTTTCAGTTCAGGGGCCCTGCTCTACGAGCAGTACTTC.

The CDR3 nucleotides are TGTGCCAGCAGCCCCTCGGCAGGGACTAATGAAAAACTGTTTTTT. Amino acids: CASSPSAGTNEKLFF. The chain employs TRBV3-1 (or the pseudogene TRBV3-2) and TRBJ1-4; D may be TRBD1 (5 bases). Trimming left V 4 bases short and J 2 bases short, with 11 bases between. CDR1 is LGHDT, CDR2 YNNKEL, per germline (reference sequence). The CDR3 extends over 15 amino acids.

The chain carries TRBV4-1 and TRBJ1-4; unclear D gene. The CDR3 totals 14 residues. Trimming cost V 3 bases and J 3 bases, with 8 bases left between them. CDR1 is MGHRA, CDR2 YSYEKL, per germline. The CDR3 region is CASSHGRPNEKLFF. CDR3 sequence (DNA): TGCGCCAGCAGCCATGGGCGGCCTAATGAAAAACTGTTTTTT.

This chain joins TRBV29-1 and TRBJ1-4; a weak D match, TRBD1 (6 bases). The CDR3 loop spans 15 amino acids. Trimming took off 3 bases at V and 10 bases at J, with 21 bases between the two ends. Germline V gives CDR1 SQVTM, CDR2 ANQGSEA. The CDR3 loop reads CSVEGGTMNSGKLFF. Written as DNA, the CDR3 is TGCAGCGTTGAGGGGGGCACTATGAATTCGGGAAAACTGTTTTTT.

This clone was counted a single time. The CDR3 nucleotides are TGCAGCACGGGACAATCGGGCAATGAGCAGTTCTTC. Protein sequence: CSTGQSGNEQFF. The rearrangement uses TRBV29-1 and TRBJ2-1, with D perhaps TRBD1 (6 bases). The CDR3 loop spans 12 amino acids. CDR1 is SQVTM and CDR2 is ANQGSEA in the germline V gene. Trimming left V 8 bases short and J 6 bases short, with 14 bases between.

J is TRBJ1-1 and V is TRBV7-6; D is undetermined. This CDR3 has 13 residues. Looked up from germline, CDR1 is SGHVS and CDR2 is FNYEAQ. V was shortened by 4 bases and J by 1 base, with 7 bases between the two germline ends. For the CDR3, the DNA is TGTGCCAGCAGCTCATTGAGGAACACTGAAGCTTTCTTT. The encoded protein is CASSSLRNTEAFF.